The text below deals with one T cell receptor (beta chain). No antigen is known for it. This entry belongs to a study of a mutant IDH1 vaccine in newly diagnosed glioma. Study-level information: It was radiotherapy, temozolomide, or both that patients received previously, with most receiving both. General study findings and limits: Pseudoprogression looked unconnected to shifts in top peripheral T cell clonotypes.

Time point meaning: week 5, during vaccination. Every vaccination contained 300 ug of the mutant IDH1 20-mer peptide and was paired with topical imiquimod. Sequenced by immunoSEQ multiplex PCR; TCRdb stores in-frame clones only, minus some. The sample consists of more than 35,000 clones, 70% to 90% of them appearing once. This CDR3 spans 13 amino acids. Per germline, CDR1 MNHEY and CDR2 SMNVEV (reference sequence). The ends were cut back, 5 bases at V and 10 bases at J, with 14 bases in the middle. The clonotype was recovered from a man aged 35 to 55 with glioma. This chain uses TRBV27 with TRBJ1-4, with TRBD1 as a possible D gene (6 bases). The sequenced sample was PBMCs, obtained from a glioma patient whose treatment included an IDH1 peptide vaccine. CDR3 DNA: TGTGCCAGCAGTCCGGACAGAGTAAGAAAACTGTTTTTT. The encoded protein is CASSPDRVRKLFF.